The rows below give T cell receptor beta chains drawn from one sample of a study of identifying expanded T cells in peripheral blood. This table comes from immunoSEQ multiplex PCR, and its TCRdb copy is limited to in-frame clones, with some not included. Here the sample spans some 76,000 clones, about 90% being singletons. The sample comprised blood. Every receptor here comes from a person aged 18 to 70 in good health. Both conserved end residues are part of each CDR3. The D gene is left open where the match is weak. Expanded clones are given a class, and other clones once, few, many or no size at all.

V gene	clone size	D gene	J gene	CDR3 protein	CDR3 DNA
TRBV19	.	.	TRBJ2-2	CASSISTDRPNTGELFF	TGTGCCAGTAGTATCTCGACGGACCGGCCCAACACCGGGGAGCTGTTTTTT
TRBV5-1	.	TRBD2	TRBJ2-1	CASSSLTSGRDNEQFF	TGCGCCAGCAGCTCCCTGACTAGCGGGAGGGACAATGAGCAGTTCTTC
TRBV19	.	.	TRBJ2-5	CASSIGGTYQETQYF	TGTGCCAGTAGTATAGGCGGGACGTACCAAGAGACCCAGTACTTC
TRBV30	once	.	TRBJ1-2	CAWSGGVFGYTF	TGTGCCTGGAGTGGCGGTGTTTTTGGCTACACCTTC
TRBV6-5	.	.	TRBJ2-7	CASRSSSYEQYF	TGTGCCAGCAGATCAAGCTCCTACGAGCAGTACTTC
TRBV2	.	TRBD1	TRBJ1-1	CASRQQGAAAEAFF	TGTGCCAGCAGACAACAGGGGGCGGCTGCTGAAGCTTTCTTT
TRBV19	.	.	TRBJ1-5	CASSGVGGTANQPQHF	TGTGCCAGTAGTGGGGTGGGGGGGACTGCCAATCAGCCCCAGCATTTT
TRBV27	.	.	TRBJ2-1	CASSLGVSHNEQFF	TGTGCCAGCAGTTTGGGTGTTTCCCACAATGAGCAGTTCTTC
TRBV27	.	TRBD1	TRBJ1-4	CASSPGTGLPLFF	TGTGCCAGCAGTCCCGGGACAGGGCTCCCACTGTTTTTT
TRBV11-2	.	.	TRBJ1-5	CASSIPLGPQHF	TGTGCCAGCAGCATCCCTCTGGGGCCCCAGCATTTT
TRBV28	.	TRBD2	TRBJ2-7	CASRAGGSSYEQYF	TGTGCCAGCCGGGCGGGAGGAAGCTCCTACGAGCAGTACTTC
TRBV5-5	.	.	TRBJ1-2	CASSLANSRGHGYTF	TGTGCCAGCAGCTTGGCTAATTCGAGAGGGCATGGCTACACCTTC
TRBV30	once	TRBD2	TRBJ2-5	CAWNLAGQETQYF	TGTGCCTGGAACCTAGCGGGGCAAGAGACCCAGTACTTC
TRBV9	.	.	TRBJ1-4	CASSAGNPNEKLFF	TGTGCCAGCAGCGCGGGGAACCCAAATGAAAAACTGTTTTTT
TRBV19	.	.	TRBJ1-3	CATAYITESGNTIYF	TGTGCCACCGCCTACATCACAGAGTCTGGAAACACCATATATTTT
TRBV6-5	.	.	TRBJ2-1	CASSNPRSSYNEQFF	TGTGCCAGCAGTAACCCCCGGAGCTCCTACAATGAGCAGTTCTTC
TRBV5-1	once	TRBD2	TRBJ2-3	CASRRSGRFTDTQYF	TGCGCCAGCAGACGTAGCGGGAGGTTCACAGATACGCAGTATTTT
TRBV2	.	TRBD2	TRBJ2-3	CASAPLAGAGDTQYF	TGTGCCAGCGCGCCTTTAGCGGGGGCCGGAGATACGCAGTATTTT
TRBV19	.	.	TRBJ1-5	CASSPNSNQPQHF	TGTGCCAGTAGTCCCAATAGCAATCAGCCCCAGCATTTT
TRBV11-2	.	TRBD2	TRBJ2-5	CASSFRGGQETQYF	TGTGCCAGCAGCTTCCGCGGGGGCCAAGAGACCCAGTACTTC
TRBV5-6	.	TRBD1	TRBJ1-3	CASSLLSGTGVWNTIYF	TGTGCCAGCAGCTTACTAAGCGGGACAGGGGTATGGAACACCATATATTTT
TRBV19	.	TRBD2	TRBJ2-2	CASRYRGGAGTGELFF	TGTGCCAGTAGATACCGCGGGGGGGCGGGCACCGGGGAGCTGTTTTTT
TRBV6-6	.	TRBD2	TRBJ2-1	CASSSPGLTYNEQFF	TGTGCCAGCAGTTCCCCGGGACTAACCTACAATGAGCAGTTCTTC
TRBV28	.	.	TRBJ2-7	CASRATGRSYEQYF	TGTGCCAGCAGGGCCACAGGTCGATCCTACGAGCAGTACTTC
TRBV29-1	once	.	TRBJ1-1	CSVVDYTEAFF	TGCAGCGTCGTAGACTACACTGAAGCTTTCTTT
TRBV2	few	.	TRBJ2-1	CASRRVKEQFF	TGTGCCAGCAGGCGGGTCAAGGAGCAGTTCTTC
TRBV19	few	TRBD1	TRBJ1-5	CASSKGQGGITAQHF	TGTGCCAGTAGCAAAGGACAGGGAGGTATCACGGCCCAGCATTTT
TRBV6-5	once	.	TRBJ2-3	CASSYDRSLSTDTQYF	TGTGCCAGCAGTTACGACAGATCCCTCAGCACAGATACGCAGTATTTT
TRBV11-2	.	TRBD1	TRBJ1-1	CASSSMGQMNTEAFF	TGTGCCAGCAGCTCAATGGGACAGATGAACACTGAAGCTTTCTTT
TRBV19	.	TRBD1	TRBJ2-4	CASSILTGGDGNIQYF	TGTGCCAGTAGTATCTTGACAGGGGGGGATGGAAACATTCAGTACTTC
TRBV5-6	.	.	TRBJ1-1	CASSRKMNTEAFF	TGTGCCAGCAGCCGAAAAATGAACACTGAAGCTTTCTTT
TRBV10-3	.	.	TRBJ1-2	CAISESTWDGYTF	TGTGCCATCAGTGAGTCGACTTGGGATGGCTACACCTTC
TRBV7-9	.	.	TRBJ2-7	CASSRGAEQYF	TGTGCCAGCAGTCGGGGGGCCGAGCAGTACTTC
TRBV7-2	.	TRBD2	TRBJ2-5	CASSLGLAGAGGETQYF	TGTGCCAGCAGCTTAGGACTAGCGGGGGCCGGGGGGGAGACCCAGTACTTC
TRBV28	.	TRBD2	TRBJ2-2	CASSPGTSGRGKNTGELFF	TGTGCCAGCAGTCCCGGGACTAGCGGGAGAGGAAAGAACACCGGGGAGCTGTTTTTT
TRBV29-1	.	.	TRBJ2-1	CSAPGRGNFEQFF	TGCAGCGCCCCCGGTCGCGGGAATTTTGAGCAGTTCTTC
TRBV7-2	once	TRBD1	TRBJ1-2	CASSLFFRDSEGGYTF	TGTGCCAGCAGCTTATTCTTCCGGGACAGCGAGGGGGGCTACACCTTC
TRBV30	.	.	TRBJ1-1	CAWNQVEGTEAFF	TGTGCCTGGAACCAGGTGGAGGGCACTGAAGCTTTCTTT
TRBV6-6	.	TRBD1	TRBJ1-2	CASSYQGANYGYTF	TGTGCCAGCAGTTACCAGGGGGCTAACTATGGCTACACCTTC
TRBV19	.	.	TRBJ2-7	CASSKGERYEQYF	TGTGCCAGTAGTAAGGGGGAACGCTACGAGCAGTACTTC
TRBV30	.	.	TRBJ1-2	CAWDGDNYYGYTF	TGTGCCTGGGACGGGGACAACTATTATGGCTACACCTTC
TRBV9	.	TRBD1	TRBJ2-1	CASSVMRGPGEQFF	TGTGCCAGCAGCGTGATGAGGGGGCCGGGTGAGCAGTTCTTC
TRBV11-2	.	.	TRBJ2-2	CASRLAYRMNTGELFF	TGTGCCAGCAGGTTAGCGTACAGGATGAACACCGGGGAGCTGTTTTTT
TRBV7-6	once	TRBD1	TRBJ2-7	CASSLGQGLRHEQYF	TGTGCCAGCAGCTTAGGACAGGGGCTTAGGCACGAGCAGTACTTC
TRBV4-3	.	.	TRBJ1-5	CASSQETGLSNQPQHF	TGCGCCAGCAGCCAAGAAACAGGGTTAAGCAATCAGCCCCAGCATTTT
TRBV9	once	.	TRBJ2-7	CASSVSGEQYF	TGTGCCAGCAGCGTCTCCGGCGAGCAGTACTTC